Given below is one T cell receptor (beta chain) in context. Its antigen remains unidentified. These data originate in a study of cytomegalovirus exposure and HLA in healthy donors. Study as a whole: Earlier work reported around 110 million unique TCR beta sequences from 170 million or so T cells. Study-wide findings and caveats: TCR beta V- and J-gene trimming, according to a later analysis, was linked to a missense DCLRE1C variant. According to an earlier analysis, most TCR beta V segments yielded productive rearrangements about 90% or about 30% of the time. A few CMV-associated chains proved CMV antigen-specific in vitro.

The study ran its PCR with 60 Vbeta and 13 Jbeta primers. Libraries were prepared by immunoSEQ multiplex PCR; TCRdb keeps only in-frame clonotypes and omits some of them. Of some 150,000 clones in the sample, around 84% are singletons; the top ten hold around 5.2%. The sequenced material came from PBMCs. The TCR originated in a woman aged 40 to 55 in good health and CMV-seropositive.

DNA of the CDR3: TGCGCCAGCAGCTTATCACAGGGTGGCGGGGAGCTGTTTTTT. Amino acids: CASSLSQGGGELFF. The chain has TRBV5-1 and TRBJ2-2; D may be TRBD1 (6 bases). Germline V gene lookup returns CDR1 SGHRS and CDR2 YFSETQ. The CDR3 is 14 amino acids. The V gene lost 2 bases and the J gene lost 7 bases, with 12 bases spanning the gap.